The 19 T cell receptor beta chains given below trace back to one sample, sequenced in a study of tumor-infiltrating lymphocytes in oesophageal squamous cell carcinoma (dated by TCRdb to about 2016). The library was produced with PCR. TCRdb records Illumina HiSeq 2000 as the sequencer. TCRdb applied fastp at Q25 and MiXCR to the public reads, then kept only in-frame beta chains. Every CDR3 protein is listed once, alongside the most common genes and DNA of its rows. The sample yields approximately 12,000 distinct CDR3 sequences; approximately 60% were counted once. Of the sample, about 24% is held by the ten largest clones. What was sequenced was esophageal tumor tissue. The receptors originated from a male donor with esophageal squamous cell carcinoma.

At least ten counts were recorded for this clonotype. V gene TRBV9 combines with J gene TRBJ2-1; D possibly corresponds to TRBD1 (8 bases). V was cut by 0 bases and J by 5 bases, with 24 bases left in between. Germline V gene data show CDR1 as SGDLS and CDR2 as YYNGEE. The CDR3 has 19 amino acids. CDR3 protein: CASSVGDRYGLVVDNEQFF. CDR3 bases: TGTGCCAGCAGCGTAGGGGACAGGTACGGACTAGTAGTGGACAATGAGCAGTTCTTC.

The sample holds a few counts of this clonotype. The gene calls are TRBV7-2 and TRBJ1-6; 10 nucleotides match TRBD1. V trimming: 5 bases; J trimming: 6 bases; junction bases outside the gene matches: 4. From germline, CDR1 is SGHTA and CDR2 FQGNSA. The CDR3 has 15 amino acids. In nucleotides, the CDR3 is TGTGCCAGCAGCCGACAGGGGGCCAGTAATTCACCCCTCCACTTT. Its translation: CASSRQGASNSPLHF.

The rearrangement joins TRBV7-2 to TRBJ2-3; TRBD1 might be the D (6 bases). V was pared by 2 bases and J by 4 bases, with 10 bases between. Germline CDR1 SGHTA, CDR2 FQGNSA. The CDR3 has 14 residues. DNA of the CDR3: TGTGCCAGCAGCTTACGGACAGTAGCAGATACGCAGTATTTT. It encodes CASSLRTVADTQYF. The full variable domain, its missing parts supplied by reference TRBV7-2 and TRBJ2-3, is GAGVSQSPSNKVTEKGKDVELRCDPISGHTALYWYRQSLGQGLEFLIYFQGNSAPDKSGLPSDRFSAERTGGSVSTLTIQRTQQEDSAVYLCASSLRTVADTQYFGPGTRLTVL.

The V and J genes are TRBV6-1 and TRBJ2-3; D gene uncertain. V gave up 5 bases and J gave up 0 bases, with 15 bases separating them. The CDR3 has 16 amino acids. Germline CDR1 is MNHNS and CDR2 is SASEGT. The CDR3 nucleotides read TGTGCCAGCAGTTCGATACGATTGACTAGCACAGATACGCAGTATTTT. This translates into CASSSIRLTSTDTQYF.

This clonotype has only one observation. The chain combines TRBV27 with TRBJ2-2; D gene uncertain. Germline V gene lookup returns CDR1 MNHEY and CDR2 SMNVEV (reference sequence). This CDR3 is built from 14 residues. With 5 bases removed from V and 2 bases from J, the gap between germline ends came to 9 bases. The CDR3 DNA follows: TGTGCCAGCAGTCCCGGACCTAACACCGGGGAGCTGTTTTTT. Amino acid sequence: CASSPGPNTGELFF.

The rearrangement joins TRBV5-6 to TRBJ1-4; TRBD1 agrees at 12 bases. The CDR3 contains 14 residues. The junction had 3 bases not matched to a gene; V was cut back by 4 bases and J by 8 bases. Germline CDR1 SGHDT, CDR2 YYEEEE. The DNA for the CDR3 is TGTGCCAGCAGCCCCGGGACAGGGGGCGAAAAACTGTTTTTT. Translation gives CASSPGTGGEKLFF. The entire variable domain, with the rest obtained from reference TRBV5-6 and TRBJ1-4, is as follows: DAGVTQSPTHLIKTRGQQVTLRCSPKSGHDTVSWYQQALGQGPQFIFQYYEEEERQRGNFPDRFSGHQFPNYSSELNVNALLLGDSALYLCASSPGTGGEKLFFGSGTQLSVL.

DNA of the CDR3: TGTGCCAGCAGTAGACCCGGTGGAGCGGCCAAAAACATTCAGTACTTC. Residues: CASSRPGGAAKNIQYF. This sequence joins TRBV12-3 or TRBV12-4 and TRBJ2-4; no reliable D call. CDR3 length: 16 residues. Trimming took off 5 bases at V and 1 base at J, with 15 bases between the two ends.

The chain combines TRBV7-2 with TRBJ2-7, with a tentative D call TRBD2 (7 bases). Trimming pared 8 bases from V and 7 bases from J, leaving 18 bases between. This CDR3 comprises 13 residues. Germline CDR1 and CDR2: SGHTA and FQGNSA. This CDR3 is CASRVRERGEQYF. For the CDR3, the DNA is TGTGCCAGCCGTGTGCGGGAGAGGGGGGAGCAGTACTTC. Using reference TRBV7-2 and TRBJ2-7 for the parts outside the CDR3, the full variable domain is GAGVSQSPSNKVTEKGKDVELRCDPISGHTALYWYRQSLGQGLEFLIYFQGNSAPDKSGLPSDRFSAERTGGSVSTLTIQRTQQEDSAVYLCASRVRERGEQYFGPGTRLTVT.

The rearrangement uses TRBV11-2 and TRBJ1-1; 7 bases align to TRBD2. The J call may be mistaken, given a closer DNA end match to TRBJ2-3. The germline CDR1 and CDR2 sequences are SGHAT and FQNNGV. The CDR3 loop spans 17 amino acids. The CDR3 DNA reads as TGTGCCAGCAGCCCGACCCGGAAGCGGGATACCACAGATACGCAGTATTTT. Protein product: CASSPTRKRDTTDTQYF.

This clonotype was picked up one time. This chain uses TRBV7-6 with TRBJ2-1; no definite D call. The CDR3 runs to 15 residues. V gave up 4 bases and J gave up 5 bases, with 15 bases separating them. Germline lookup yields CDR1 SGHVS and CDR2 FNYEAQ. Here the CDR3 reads CASSSATTVHNEQFF. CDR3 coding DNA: TGTGCCAGCAGCTCGGCTACAACCGTACACAATGAGCAGTTCTTC. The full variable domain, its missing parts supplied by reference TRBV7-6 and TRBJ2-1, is GAGVSQSPRYKVTKRGQDVALRCDPISGHVSLYWYRQALGQGPEFLTYFNYEAQQDKSGLPNDRFSAERPEGSISTLTIQRTEQRDSAMYRCASSSATTVHNEQFFGPGTRLTVL.

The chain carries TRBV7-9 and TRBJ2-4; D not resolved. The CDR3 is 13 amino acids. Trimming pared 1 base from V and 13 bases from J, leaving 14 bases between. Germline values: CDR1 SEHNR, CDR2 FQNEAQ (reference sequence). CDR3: CASSLGALGEQYF. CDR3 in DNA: TGTGCCAGCAGCTTAGGTGCCCTTGGAGAGCAGTACTTC.

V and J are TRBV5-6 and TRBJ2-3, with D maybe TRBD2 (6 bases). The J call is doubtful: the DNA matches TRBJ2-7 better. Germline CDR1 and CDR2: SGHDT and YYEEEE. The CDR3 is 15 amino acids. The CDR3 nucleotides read TGTGCCAGCAGCTTTGAGTACCTGGACTACAATGAGCAGTACTTC. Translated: CASSFEYLDYNEQYF.

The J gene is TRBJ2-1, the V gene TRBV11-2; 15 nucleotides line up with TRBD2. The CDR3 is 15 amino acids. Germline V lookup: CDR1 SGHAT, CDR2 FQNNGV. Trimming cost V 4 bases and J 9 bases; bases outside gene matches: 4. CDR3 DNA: TGTGCCAGCAGCTCCGGGACTAGCGGGAGGTTTGAGCAGTTCTTC. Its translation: CASSSGTSGRFEQFF. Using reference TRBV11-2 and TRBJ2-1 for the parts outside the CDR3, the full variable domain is EAGVAQSPRYKIIEKRQSVAFWCNPISGHATLYWYQQILGQGPKLLIQFQNNGVVDDSQLPKDRFSAERLKGVDSTLKIQPAKLEDSAVYLCASSSGTSGRFEQFFGPGTRLTVL.

The CDR3 region has the DNA TGTGCCAGCAGCTTAGAGGCGGAGGTGGAGCAGTTCTTC. This codes for CASSLEAEVEQFF. The chain employs TRBV11-2 and TRBJ2-3; D possibly corresponds to TRBD2 (5 bases). The J call is in doubt because the DNA end fits TRBJ2-1 better. Germline V gene data show CDR1 as SGHAT and CDR2 as FQNNGV. The CDR3 totals 13 residues.

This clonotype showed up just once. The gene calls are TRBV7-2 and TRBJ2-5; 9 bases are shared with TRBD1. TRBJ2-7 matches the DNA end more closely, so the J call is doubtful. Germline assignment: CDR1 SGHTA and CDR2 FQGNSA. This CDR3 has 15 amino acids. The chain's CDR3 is CASRPTGTGLSEQYF. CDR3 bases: TGTGCCAGCAGGCCAACCGGGACAGGGCTTAGCGAGCAGTACTTC.

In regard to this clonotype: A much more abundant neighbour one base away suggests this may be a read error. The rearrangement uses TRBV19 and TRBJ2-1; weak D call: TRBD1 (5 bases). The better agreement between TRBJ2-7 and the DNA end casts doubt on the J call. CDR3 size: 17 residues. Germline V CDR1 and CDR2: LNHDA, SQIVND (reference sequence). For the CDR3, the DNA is TGTGCCAGTAGTATGGGCATTGACAGCGCGTCCTACAATGAGCAGTACTTC. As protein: CASSMGIDSASYNEQYF.

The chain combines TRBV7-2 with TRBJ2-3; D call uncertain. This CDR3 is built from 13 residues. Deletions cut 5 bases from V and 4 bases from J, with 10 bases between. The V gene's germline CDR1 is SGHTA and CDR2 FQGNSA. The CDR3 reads CASSGNFADTQYF. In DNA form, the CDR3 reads TGTGCCAGCAGCGGCAACTTTGCAGATACGCAGTATTTT.

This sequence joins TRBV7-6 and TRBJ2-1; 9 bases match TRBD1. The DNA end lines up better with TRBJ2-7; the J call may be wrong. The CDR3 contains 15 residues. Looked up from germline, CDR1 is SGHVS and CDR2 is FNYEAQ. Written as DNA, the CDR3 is TGTGCCAGCAGTCCCGGGACAGGGTTTATCCACGAGCAGTACTTC. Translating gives CASSPGTGFIHEQYF.

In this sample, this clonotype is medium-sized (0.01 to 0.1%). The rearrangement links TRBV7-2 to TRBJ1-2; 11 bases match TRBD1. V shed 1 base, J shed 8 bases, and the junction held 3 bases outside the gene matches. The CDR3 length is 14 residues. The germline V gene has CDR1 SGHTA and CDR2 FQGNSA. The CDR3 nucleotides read TGTGCCAGCAGCTTAGTCGGGACAGGGGGAGGCTACACCTTC. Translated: CASSLVGTGGGYTF.